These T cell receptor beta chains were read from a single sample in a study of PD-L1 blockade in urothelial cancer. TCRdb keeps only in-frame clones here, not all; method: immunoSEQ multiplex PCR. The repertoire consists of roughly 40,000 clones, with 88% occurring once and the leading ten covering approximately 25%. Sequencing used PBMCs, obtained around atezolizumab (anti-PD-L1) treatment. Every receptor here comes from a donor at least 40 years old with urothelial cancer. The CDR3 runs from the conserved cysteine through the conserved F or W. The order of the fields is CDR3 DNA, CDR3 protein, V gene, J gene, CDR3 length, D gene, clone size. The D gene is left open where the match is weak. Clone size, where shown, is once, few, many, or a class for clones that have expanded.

CDR3 DNA: TGTGCCAGCCGGAGACGGGACACCGGGGAGCTGTTTTTT
CDR3 protein: CASRRRDTGELFF
V gene: TRBV7-2
J gene: TRBJ2-2
CDR3 length: 13
D gene: NA
clone size: few

CDR3 DNA: TGCAGCGTTGAAGACGGGGGGTTCAGGACTGAAGCTTTCTTT
CDR3 protein: CSVEDGGFRTEAFF
V gene: TRBV29-1
J gene: TRBJ1-1
CDR3 length: 14
D gene: NA
clone size: NA

CDR3 DNA: TGTGCCAGCAGCTGGAGGGGACTGTCCTATGGCTACACCTTC
CDR3 protein: CASSWRGLSYGYTF
V gene: TRBV5-5
J gene: TRBJ1-2
CDR3 length: 14
D gene: NA
clone size: NA

CDR3 DNA: TGTGCCAGCTCACCACCGGGGAGTCTATACGAGCAGTACTTC
CDR3 protein: CASSPPGSLYEQYF
V gene: TRBV18
J gene: TRBJ2-7
CDR3 length: 14
D gene: NA
clone size: NA

CDR3 DNA: TGTGCCAGCCGCCCTTTTGGGGCAGCGCGCCGGAATGAAAAACTGTTTTTT
CDR3 protein: CASRPFGAARRNEKLFF
V gene: TRBV27
J gene: TRBJ1-4
CDR3 length: 17
D gene: NA
clone size: NA

CDR3 DNA: TGTGCCAGCAGCCCCAACCCGACAGGGGGCGGTGGCAATCAGCCCCAGCATTTT
CDR3 protein: CASSPNPTGGGGNQPQHF
V gene: TRBV7-8
J gene: TRBJ1-5
CDR3 length: 18
D gene: TRBD1
clone size: NA

CDR3 DNA: TGTGCCAGCAGCCGGTGGGGGGGGGCGGAGTATGGCTACACCTTC
CDR3 protein: CASSRWGGAEYGYTF
V gene: TRBV5-4
J gene: TRBJ1-2
CDR3 length: 15
D gene: NA
clone size: NA

CDR3 DNA: TGTGCCAGCAGGGGGGGGGAGCAGTACTTC
CDR3 protein: CASRGGEQYF
V gene: TRBV2
J gene: TRBJ2-7
CDR3 length: 10
D gene: TRBD2
clone size: once

CDR3 DNA: TGTGCCAGTTCCACGCCGGGGACAGAAAGAGAGACCCAGTACTTC
CDR3 protein: CASSTPGTERETQYF
V gene: TRBV19
J gene: TRBJ2-5
CDR3 length: 15
D gene: TRBD1
clone size: NA

CDR3 DNA: TGTGCCAGCAGTGCACAACAGGGGGCGGCTCAGCCCCAGCATTTT
CDR3 protein: CASSAQQGAAQPQHF
V gene: TRBV6-1
J gene: TRBJ1-5
CDR3 length: 15
D gene: TRBD1
clone size: NA

CDR3 DNA: TGTGCCAGCAGCCCATCCGGAAGCGGGGGGCAAGAGACCCAGTACTTC
CDR3 protein: CASSPSGSGGQETQYF
V gene: TRBV7-9
J gene: TRBJ2-5
CDR3 length: 16
D gene: TRBD2
clone size: once

CDR3 DNA: TGCGCCAGCAGCTTTGGGCAGACTAACTATGGCTACACCTTC
CDR3 protein: CASSFGQTNYGYTF
V gene: TRBV5-1
J gene: TRBJ1-2
CDR3 length: 14
D gene: NA
clone size: NA

CDR3 DNA: TGTGCCAGCAGCTTAGTCCGGACAGCGGCAGAAGCTTTCTTT
CDR3 protein: CASSLVRTAAEAFF
V gene: TRBV7-8
J gene: TRBJ1-1
CDR3 length: 14
D gene: NA
clone size: NA